These 13 T cell receptor beta chains were sequenced from one sample in a study of T-cell reconstitution after alpha-beta-depleted transplantation in children. Unique molecular identifiers were incorporated when the TCRbeta library was constructed. TCRdb recomputed calls from the PCR reads with MiXCR, one row per CDR3 protein. Of more than 450,000 distinct CDR3 sequences listed, around 19% are singletons. Specimen: PBMCs from the stem cell graft donor, collected from the stem cell graft. Receptors originate from a human donor who donated a stem cell graft to a child with acute lymphoblastic leukemia.

This clonotype has only a few counts. V and J are TRBV29-1 and TRBJ1-2; unclear D gene. Germline V CDR1 and CDR2: SQVTM, ANQGSEA. There are 11 residues in the CDR3. V lost 7 bases to trimming and J lost 5 bases, with 11 bases between them. The CDR3: CSAERGYGYTF. The CDR3 DNA is TGCAGCGCCGAAAGAGGGTATGGCTACACCTTC. Variable domain in full (rest from reference TRBV29-1 and TRBJ1-2): SAVISQKPSRDICQRGTSLTIQCQVDSQVTMMFWYRQQPGQSLTLIATANQGSEATYESGFVIDKFPISRPNLTFSTLTVSNMSPEDSSIYLCSAERGYGYTFGSGTRLTVV.

CDR3 nucleotide sequence: TGCAGTGCAGAAGATACCGGGACAGGGTACACCGGGGAGCTGTTTTTT. This encodes CSAEDTGTGYTGELFF. V and J are TRBV20-1 and TRBJ2-2; 9 bases agree with TRBD1. This CDR3 spans 16 amino acids. Trimming removed 6 bases from V and 3 bases from J; junction bases left unmatched: 11. Germline loops: CDR1 DFQATT, CDR2 SNEGSKA (reference sequence).

The chain recombines TRBV27 with TRBJ1-4; D not certain. CDR1 and CDR2 (germline): MNHEY, SMNVEV (reference sequence). The V gene lost 3 bases and the J gene lost 10 bases, with 15 bases spanning the gap. The CDR3 runs 14 residues. For the CDR3, the DNA is TGTGCCAGCAGTTTGTATAGGGAGGGAGGAAAACTGTTTTTT. Residues: CASSLYREGGKLFF. Based on the CDR3 plus reference TRBV27 and TRBJ1-4, the full variable domain is EAQVTQNPRYLITVTGKKLTVTCSQNMNHEYMSWYRQDPGLGLRQIYYSMNVEVTDKGDVPEGYKVSRKEKRNFPLILESPSPNQTSLYFCASSLYREGGKLFFGSGTQLSVL.

The V call is TRBV5-1, the J call TRBJ2-2; D is ambiguous. CDR3 size: 15 residues. Germline lookup yields CDR1 SGHRS and CDR2 YFSETQ. Trimming cost V 2 bases and J 0 bases, with 8 bases left between them. The CDR3 sequence is CASSLEETNTGELFF. In nucleotides, the CDR3 is TGCGCCAGCAGCTTAGAAGAGACGAACACCGGGGAGCTGTTTTTT.

The chain employs TRBV13 and TRBJ2-7; 8 positions agree with TRBD2. V was clipped by 3 bases and J by 4 bases; unmatched bases: 8. CDR3 length: 15 amino acids. Germline assignment: CDR1 PRHDT and CDR2 FYEKMQ (reference sequence). CDR3 sequence: CASSFFLAGHYEQYF. As DNA, the CDR3 is TGTGCCAGCAGCTTCTTTCTAGCGGGCCATTACGAGCAGTACTTC.

This clonotype occurred a few times. The chain employs TRBV27 and TRBJ1-5; D ambiguous. V was shortened by 4 bases and J by 0 bases, with 13 bases between the two germline ends. The CDR3 is 16 amino acids. Germline V lookup: CDR1 MNHEY, CDR2 SMNVEV (reference sequence). The CDR3 loop is CASSSWAGYSNQPQHF. The CDR3 nucleotides read TGTGCCAGCAGTTCGTGGGCAGGCTATAGCAATCAGCCCCAGCATTTT.

This clonotype was seen a handful of times. This chain links TRBV29-1 with TRBJ1-1; D not certain. Germline loops: CDR1 SQVTM, CDR2 ANQGSEA. V shed 3 bases and J shed 10 bases, with 15 bases lying between them. The CDR3 length is 12 residues. The chain's CDR3 is CSVDGSPKGAFF. The CDR3 nucleotides read TGCAGCGTTGACGGGTCACCTAAGGGAGCTTTCTTT.

There are a few counts of this clonotype. This chain connects TRBV20-1 to TRBJ2-1; tentative D call: TRBD2 (5 bases). The CDR3 is 15 amino acids. From germline, CDR1 is DFQATT and CDR2 SNEGSKA (reference sequence). Trimming cost V 0 bases and J 5 bases, with 14 bases left between them. For the CDR3, the DNA is TGCAGTGCTAGAGATGGTCTAGCAGATCACAATGAGCAGTTCTTC. This gives the protein CSARDGLADHNEQFF.

The rearrangement links TRBV12-3 or TRBV12-4 to TRBJ2-7; a possible D gene is TRBD1 (7 bases). V lost 7 bases and J 0 bases, leaving 13 bases between the germline ends. This CDR3 region has 14 residues. This CDR3 reads CASTAGQSSYEQYF. CDR3 nucleotide sequence: TGTGCCAGCACTGCGGGACAGAGCTCCTACGAGCAGTACTTC.

In this sample, this clonotype turned up a few times. This sequence joins TRBV4-1 and TRBJ2-1, with D possibly matching TRBD2 (8 bases). The germline V and J ends were trimmed by 4 bases and 3 bases, with 16 bases remaining between them. This CDR3 is 16 amino acids long. From germline, CDR1 is MGHRA and CDR2 YSYEKL. The CDR3: CASSLGDSGSYNEQFF. The CDR3 DNA sequence: TGCGCCAGCAGCCTCGGGGACAGCGGGAGCTACAATGAGCAGTTCTTC.

The chain uses TRBV18 and TRBJ2-7, with D hard to call. V shed 3 bases and J shed 0 bases, with 9 bases lying between them. The length of the CDR3 is 14 residues. CDR1 and CDR2 from the germline V gene are KGHSH and LQKENI. Written as DNA, the CDR3 is TGTGCCAGCTCACCGAGCCCTAGCTCCTACGAGCAGTACTTC. It specifies CASSPSPSSYEQYF.

This chain joins TRBV7-9 and TRBJ1-1; 7 bases are a match to TRBD1. Germline trimming cut 3 bases from V and 3 bases from J; bases unmatched to any gene: 7. CDR1 and CDR2 (germline): SEHNR, FQNEAQ (reference sequence). The CDR3 extends over 15 amino acids. This chain's CDR3 is CASSFEGASDTEAFF. In DNA form, the CDR3 reads TGTGCCAGCAGCTTCGAGGGGGCAAGTGACACTGAAGCTTTCTTT.

J is TRBJ2-1 and V is TRBV9, with TRBD1 as a possible D gene (5 bases). Deletions cut 0 bases from V and 4 bases from J, with 11 bases between. Germline CDR1 reads SGDLS; CDR2 reads YYNGEE. There are 15 residues in the CDR3. The CDR3 nucleotides read TGTGCCAGCAGCGTAGCGGACACGACGTACAATGAGCAGTTCTTC. Translated: CASSVADTTYNEQFF.